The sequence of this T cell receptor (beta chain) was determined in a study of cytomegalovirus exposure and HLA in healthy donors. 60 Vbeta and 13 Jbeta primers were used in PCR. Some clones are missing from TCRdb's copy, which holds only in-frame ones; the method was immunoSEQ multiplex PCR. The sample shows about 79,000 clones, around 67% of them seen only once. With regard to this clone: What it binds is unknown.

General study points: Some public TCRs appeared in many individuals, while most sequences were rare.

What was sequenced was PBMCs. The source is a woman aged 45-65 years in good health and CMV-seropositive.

The CDR3 reads CSVGPNQGNYGYTF. The CDR3 bases are TGCAGCGTTGGACCCAATCAGGGGAACTATGGCTACACCTTC. The chain links TRBV29-1 to TRBJ1-2, with D maybe TRBD1 (6 bases). With 4 bases removed from V and 2 bases from J, the gap between germline ends came to 14 bases. The CDR3 covers 14 residues. In germline, CDR1 is SQVTM, CDR2 ANQGSEA.